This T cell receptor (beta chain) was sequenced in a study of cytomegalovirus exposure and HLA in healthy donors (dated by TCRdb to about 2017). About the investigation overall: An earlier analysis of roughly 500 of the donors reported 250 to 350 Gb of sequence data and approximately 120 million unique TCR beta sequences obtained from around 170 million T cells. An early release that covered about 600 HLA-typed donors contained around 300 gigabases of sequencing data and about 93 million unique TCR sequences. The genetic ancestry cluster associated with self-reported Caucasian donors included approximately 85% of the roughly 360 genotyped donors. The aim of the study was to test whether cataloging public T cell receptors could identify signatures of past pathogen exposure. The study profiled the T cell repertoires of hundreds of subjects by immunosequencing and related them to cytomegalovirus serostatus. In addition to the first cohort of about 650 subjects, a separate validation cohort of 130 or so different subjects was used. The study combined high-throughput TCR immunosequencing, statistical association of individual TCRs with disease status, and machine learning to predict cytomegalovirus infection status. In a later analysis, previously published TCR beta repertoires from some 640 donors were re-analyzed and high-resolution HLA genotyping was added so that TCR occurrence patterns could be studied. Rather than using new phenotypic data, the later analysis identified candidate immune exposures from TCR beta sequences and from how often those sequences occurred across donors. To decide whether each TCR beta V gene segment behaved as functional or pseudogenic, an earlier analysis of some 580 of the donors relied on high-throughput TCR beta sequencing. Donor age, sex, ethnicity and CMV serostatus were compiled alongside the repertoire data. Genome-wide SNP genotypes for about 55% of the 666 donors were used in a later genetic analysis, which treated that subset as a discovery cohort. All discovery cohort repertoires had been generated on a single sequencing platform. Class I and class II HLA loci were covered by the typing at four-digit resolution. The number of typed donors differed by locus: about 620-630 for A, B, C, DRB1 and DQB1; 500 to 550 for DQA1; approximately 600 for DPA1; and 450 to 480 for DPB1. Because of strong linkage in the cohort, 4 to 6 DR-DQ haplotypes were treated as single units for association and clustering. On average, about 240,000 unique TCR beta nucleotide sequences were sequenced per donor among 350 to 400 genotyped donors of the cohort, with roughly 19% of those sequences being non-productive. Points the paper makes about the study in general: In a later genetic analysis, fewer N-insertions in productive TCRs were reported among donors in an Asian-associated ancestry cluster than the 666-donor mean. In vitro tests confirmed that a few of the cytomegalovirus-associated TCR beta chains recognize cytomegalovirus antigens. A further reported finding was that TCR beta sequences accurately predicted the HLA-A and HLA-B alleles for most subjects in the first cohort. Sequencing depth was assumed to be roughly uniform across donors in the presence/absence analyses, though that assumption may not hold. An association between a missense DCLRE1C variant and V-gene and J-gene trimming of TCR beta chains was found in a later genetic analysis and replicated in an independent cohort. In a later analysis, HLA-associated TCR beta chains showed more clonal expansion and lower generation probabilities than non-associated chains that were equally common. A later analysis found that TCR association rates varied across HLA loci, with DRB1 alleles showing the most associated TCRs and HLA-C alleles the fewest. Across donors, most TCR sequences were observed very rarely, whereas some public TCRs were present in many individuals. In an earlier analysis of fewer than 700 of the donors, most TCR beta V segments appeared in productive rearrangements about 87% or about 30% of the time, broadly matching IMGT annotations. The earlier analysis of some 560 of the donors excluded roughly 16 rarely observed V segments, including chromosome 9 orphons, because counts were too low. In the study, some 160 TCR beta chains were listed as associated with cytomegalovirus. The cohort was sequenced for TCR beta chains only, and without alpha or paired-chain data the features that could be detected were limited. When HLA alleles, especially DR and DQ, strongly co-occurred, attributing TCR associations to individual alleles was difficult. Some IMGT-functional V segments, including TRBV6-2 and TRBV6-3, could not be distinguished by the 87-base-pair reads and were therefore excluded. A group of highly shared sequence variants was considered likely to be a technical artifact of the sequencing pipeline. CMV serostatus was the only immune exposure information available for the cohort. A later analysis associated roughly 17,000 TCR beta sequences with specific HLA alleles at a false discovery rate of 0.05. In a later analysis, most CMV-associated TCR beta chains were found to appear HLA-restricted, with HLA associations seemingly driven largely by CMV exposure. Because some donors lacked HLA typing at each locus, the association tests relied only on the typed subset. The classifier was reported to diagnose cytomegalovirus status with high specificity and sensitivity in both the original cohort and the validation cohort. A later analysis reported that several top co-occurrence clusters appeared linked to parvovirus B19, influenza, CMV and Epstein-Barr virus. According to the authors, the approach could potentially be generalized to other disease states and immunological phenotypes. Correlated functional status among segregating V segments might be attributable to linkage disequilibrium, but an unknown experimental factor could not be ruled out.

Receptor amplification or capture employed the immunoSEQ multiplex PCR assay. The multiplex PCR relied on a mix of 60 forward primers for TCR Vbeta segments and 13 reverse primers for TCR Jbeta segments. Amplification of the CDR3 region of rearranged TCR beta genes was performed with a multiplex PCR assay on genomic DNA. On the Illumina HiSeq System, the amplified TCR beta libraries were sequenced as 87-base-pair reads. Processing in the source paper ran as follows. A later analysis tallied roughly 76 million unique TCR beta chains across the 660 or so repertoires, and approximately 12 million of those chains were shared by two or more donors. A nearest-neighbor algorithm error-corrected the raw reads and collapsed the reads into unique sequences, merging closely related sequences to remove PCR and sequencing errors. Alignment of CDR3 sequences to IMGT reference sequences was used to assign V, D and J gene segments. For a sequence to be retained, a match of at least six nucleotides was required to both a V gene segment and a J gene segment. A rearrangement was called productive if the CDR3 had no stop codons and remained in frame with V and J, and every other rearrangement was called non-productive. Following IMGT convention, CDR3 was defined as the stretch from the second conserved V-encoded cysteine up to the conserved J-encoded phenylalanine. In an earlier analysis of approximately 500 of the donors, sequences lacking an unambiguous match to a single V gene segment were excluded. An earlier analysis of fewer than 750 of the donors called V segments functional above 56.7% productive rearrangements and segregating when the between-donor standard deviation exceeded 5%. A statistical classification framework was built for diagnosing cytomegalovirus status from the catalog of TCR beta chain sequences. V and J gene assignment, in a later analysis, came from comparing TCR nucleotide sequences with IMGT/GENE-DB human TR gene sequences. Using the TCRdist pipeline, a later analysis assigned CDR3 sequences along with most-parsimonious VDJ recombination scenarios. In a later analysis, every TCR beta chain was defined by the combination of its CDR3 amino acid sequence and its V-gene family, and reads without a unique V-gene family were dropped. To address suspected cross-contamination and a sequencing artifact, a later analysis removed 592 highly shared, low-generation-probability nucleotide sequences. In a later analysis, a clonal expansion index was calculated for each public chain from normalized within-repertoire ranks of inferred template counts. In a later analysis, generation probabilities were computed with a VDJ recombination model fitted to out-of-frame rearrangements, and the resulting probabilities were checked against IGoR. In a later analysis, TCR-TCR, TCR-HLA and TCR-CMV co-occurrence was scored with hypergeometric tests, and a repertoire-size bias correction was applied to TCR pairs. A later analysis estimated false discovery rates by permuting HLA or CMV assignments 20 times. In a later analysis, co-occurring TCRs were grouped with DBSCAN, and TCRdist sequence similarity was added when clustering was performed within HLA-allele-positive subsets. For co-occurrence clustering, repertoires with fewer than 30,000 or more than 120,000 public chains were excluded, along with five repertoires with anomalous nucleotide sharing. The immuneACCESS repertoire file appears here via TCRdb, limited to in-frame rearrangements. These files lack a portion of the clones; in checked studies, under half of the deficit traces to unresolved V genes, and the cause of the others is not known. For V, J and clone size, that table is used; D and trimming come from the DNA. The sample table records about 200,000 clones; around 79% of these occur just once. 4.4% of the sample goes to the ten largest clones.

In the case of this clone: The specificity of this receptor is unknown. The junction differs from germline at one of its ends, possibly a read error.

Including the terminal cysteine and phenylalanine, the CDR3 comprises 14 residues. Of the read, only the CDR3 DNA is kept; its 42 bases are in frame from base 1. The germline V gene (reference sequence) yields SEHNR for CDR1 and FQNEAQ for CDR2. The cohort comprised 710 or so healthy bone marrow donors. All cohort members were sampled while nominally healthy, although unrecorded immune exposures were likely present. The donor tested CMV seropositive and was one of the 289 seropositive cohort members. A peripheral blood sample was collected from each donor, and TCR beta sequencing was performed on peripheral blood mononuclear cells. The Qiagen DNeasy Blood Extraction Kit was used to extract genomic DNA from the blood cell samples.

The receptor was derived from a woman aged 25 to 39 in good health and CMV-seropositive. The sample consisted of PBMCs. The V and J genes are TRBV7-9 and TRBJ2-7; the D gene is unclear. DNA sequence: TGTGCCAGCAGTTATAGTGCCGTGAACTACGGGCAGTACTTC. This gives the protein CASSYSAVNYGQYF.